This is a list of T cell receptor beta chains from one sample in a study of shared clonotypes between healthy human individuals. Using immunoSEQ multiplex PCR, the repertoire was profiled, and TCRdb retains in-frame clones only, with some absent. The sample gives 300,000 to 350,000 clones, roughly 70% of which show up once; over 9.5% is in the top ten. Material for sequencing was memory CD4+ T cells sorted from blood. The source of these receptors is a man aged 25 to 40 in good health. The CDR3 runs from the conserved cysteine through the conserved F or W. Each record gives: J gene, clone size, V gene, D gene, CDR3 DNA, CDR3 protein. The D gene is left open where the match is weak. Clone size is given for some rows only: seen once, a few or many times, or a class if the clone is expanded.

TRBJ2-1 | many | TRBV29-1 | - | TGCAGCGCGTGGGAGAATGAGCAGTTCTTC | CSAWENEQFF
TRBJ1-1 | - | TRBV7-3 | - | TGTGCCAGCAGCTCCGGGGCGAAAGCTGAAGCTTTCTTT | CASSSGAKAEAFF
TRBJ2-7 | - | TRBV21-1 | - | TGTGCCAGCAGCAAAATGGGGACAGCCGTAACCTACGAGCAGTACTTC | CASSKMGTAVTYEQYF
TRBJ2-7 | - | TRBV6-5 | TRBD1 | TGTGCCAGCAGCCGGGACAGGGTAGGATCCTACGAGCAGTACTTC | CASSRDRVGSYEQYF
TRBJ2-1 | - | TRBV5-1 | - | TGCGCCAGCAGCGAGAGCCACTCCTACAATGAGCAGTTCTTC | CASSESHSYNEQFF
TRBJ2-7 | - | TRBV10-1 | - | TGCGCCAGCAGTGAGTCCCGACAGGGCGGGACGAACTACGAGCAGTACTTC | CASSESRQGGTNYEQYF
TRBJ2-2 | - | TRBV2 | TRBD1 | TGTGCCAGCAGGTTGGGGACAGTCCCCACCGGGGAGCTGTTTTTT | CASRLGTVPTGELFF
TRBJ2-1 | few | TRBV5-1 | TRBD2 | TGCGCCAGCAGCCCGAGGGAGGGCGGTGAGCAGTTCTTC | CASSPREGGEQFF
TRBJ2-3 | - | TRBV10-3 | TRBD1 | TGTGCCATCATGACAGGGGCCACAGATACGCAGTATTTT | CAIMTGATDTQYF
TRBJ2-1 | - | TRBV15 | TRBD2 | TGTGCCACCGAGAATCAGGGAGGGCCTACGAATGAGCAGTTCTTC | CATENQGGPTNEQFF
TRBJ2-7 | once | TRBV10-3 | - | TGTGCCATCAGTGTTCAGGAGATCTACGAGCAGTACTTC | CAISVQEIYEQYF
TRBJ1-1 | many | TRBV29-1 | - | TGCAGCGTTCAGCCCGGGTGGGGGATGAACACTGAAGCTTTCTTT | CSVQPGWGMNTEAFF
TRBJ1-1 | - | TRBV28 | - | TGTGCCAGCAGTTTAGGCGGTGAGGGGGACACTGAAGCTTTCTTT | CASSLGGEGDTEAFF
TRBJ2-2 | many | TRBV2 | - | TGTGCCAGCTTGGCCACTAGCAACACCGGGGAGCTGTTTTTT | CASLATSNTGELFF
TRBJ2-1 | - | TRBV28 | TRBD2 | TGTGCCAGCAGTTTACTAGCGGGAGGGCGAAATGAGCAGTTCTTC | CASSLLAGGRNEQFF